The rows below give T cell receptor beta chains drawn from one sample of a study of Graves' ophthalmopathy and Graves' hyperthyroidism. TCRdb fed the multiplex PCR reads into MiXCR, producing one record per CDR3 protein. The data contain around 1.1 million distinct CDR3 sequences, 35% to 45% of them singletons. The sample taken for sequencing was peripheral blood or thyroid tissue (not recorded which). Every receptor here comes from an adult man with Graves' hyperthyroidism. The CDR3 runs from the conserved cysteine through the conserved F or W. Each record gives: D gene, CDR3 length, J gene, clone size, V gene, CDR3 DNA, CDR3 protein. The D gene is left open where the match is weak. Clone size, where shown, is once, few, many, or a class for clones that have expanded.

NA | 14 | TRBJ1-4 | many | TRBV6-6 | TGTGCCAGCTCCGGGGGAGTTGGGAATGAAAAACTGTTTTTT | CASSGGVGNEKLFF
NA | 12 | TRBJ2-7 | NA | TRBV30 | TGTGCCTGGAGTGTACCTAGCGTCGAGCAGTACTTC | CAWSVPSVEQYF
NA | 12 | TRBJ2-2 | NA | TRBV6-5 | TGTGCCGCAGGAGGGAACACCGGAGAGCTGTTTTTT | CAAGGNTGELFF
NA | 12 | TRBJ2-2 | NA | TRBV29-1 | TGCAGCGTTTCGGCCCGTCGTGGGGAGCTGTTTTTT | CSVSARRGELFF
TRBD1 | 17 | TRBJ2-5 | NA | TRBV19 | TGTGCCAGTAGTACCGGACCGGGACAGGGAGCGATAGAGACCCAGTACTTC | CASSTGPGQGAIETQYF
TRBD2 | 11 | TRBJ2-7 | few | TRBV10-3 | TGTGCCAGCACAGCGGGGTTTGAGCAGTACTTC | CASTAGFEQYF
NA | 13 | TRBJ1-2 | few | TRBV6-6 | TGTGCCAGCACCCCTCGGGCGGAATATGGCTACACCTTC | CASTPRAEYGYTF
NA | 17 | TRBJ1-5 | NA | TRBV7-3 | TGTGCCAGCAGTCCGGTGGCTCCATTTGCTTTCTGTTTTACCCAGCATTTT | CASSPVAPFAFCFTQHF
NA | 14 | TRBJ1-1 | many | TRBV20-1 | TGCAGTGCTAGCGCTCTGACAGACCACACTGAAGCTTTCTTT | CSASALTDHTEAFF
TRBD1 | 16 | TRBJ2-7 | NA | TRBV20-1 | TGCAGTGCCAAGTTAGAGGGGACAGGATCAGCCTACGAGCAGTACTTC | CSAKLEGTGSAYEQYF
NA | 15 | TRBJ2-7 | many | TRBV4-1 | TGCGCCAGCAGCCAAGAGTTGGGGTTTGCCTACGAGCAGTACTTC | CASSQELGFAYEQYF
TRBD1 | 18 | TRBJ2-3 | NA | TRBV7-2 | TGTGCCAGCAGCTTAGGCCTCGGGACAGGGTCTAGCACAGATACGCAGTATTTT | CASSLGLGTGSSTDTQYF
NA | 14 | TRBJ2-5 | many | TRBV7-9 | TGTGCCAGCAGCCCGCCGACAGTCCAAGAGACCCAGTACTTC | CASSPPTVQETQYF
TRBD2 | 14 | TRBJ2-5 | few | TRBV6-6 | TGTGCCAGCAGTGGGCGGGAGGTTCAAGAGACCCAGTACTTC | CASSGREVQETQYF